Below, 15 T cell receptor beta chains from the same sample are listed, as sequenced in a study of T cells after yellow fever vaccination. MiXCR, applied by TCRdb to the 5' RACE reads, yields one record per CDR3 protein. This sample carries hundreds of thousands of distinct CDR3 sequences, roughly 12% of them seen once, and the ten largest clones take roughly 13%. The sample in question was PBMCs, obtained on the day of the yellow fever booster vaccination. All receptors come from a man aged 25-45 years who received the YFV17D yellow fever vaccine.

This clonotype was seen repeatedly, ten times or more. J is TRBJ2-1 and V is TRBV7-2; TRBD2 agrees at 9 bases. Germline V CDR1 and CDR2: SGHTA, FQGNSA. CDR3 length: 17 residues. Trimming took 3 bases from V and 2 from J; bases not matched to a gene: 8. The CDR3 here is CASSFSRLAGAYNEQFF. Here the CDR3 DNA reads TGTGCCAGCAGCTTCTCCCGGTTAGCGGGAGCCTACAATGAGCAGTTCTTC.

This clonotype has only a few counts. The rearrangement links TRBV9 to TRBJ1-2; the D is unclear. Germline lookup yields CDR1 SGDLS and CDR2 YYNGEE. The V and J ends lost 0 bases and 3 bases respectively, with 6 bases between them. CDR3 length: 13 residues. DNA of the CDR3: TGTGCCAGCAGCGTAGAAGTGGACTATGGCTACACCTTC. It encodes CASSVEVDYGYTF.

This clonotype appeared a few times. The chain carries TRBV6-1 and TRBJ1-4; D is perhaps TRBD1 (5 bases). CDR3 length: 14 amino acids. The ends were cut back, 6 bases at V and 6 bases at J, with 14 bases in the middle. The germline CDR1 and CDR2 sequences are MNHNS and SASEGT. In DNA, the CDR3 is TGTGCCAGCAGGCCTCAGGGTCCCTATGAAAAACTGTTTTTT. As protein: CASRPQGPYEKLFF.

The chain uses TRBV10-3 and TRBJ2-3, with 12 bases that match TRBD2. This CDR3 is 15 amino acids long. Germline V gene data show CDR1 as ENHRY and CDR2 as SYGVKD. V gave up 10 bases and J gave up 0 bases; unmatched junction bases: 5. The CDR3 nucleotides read TGTGCCACTAGCGGGAGGGCGGTAAGCACAGATACGCAGTATTTT. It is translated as CATSGRAVSTDTQYF.

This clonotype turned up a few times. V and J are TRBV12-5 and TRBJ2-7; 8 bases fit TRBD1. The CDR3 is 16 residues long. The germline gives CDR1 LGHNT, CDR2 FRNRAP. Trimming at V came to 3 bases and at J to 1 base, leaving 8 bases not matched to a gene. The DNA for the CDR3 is TGTGCTAGTGGTTTAGCGTCCCGGGACAGGTCCTACGAGCAGTACTTC. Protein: CASGLASRDRSYEQYF.

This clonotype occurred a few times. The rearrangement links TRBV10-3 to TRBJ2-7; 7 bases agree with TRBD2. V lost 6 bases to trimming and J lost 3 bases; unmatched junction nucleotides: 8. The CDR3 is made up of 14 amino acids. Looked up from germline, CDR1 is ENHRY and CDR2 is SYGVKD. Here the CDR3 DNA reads TGTGCCATCAGCGTAGCGGGTGCAAACTACGAGCAGTACTTC. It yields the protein CAISVAGANYEQYF.

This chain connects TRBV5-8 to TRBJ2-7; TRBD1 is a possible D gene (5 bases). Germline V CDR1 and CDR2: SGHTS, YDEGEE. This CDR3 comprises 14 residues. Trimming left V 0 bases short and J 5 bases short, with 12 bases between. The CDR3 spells CASSLEALGDEQYF. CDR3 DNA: TGTGCCAGCAGCTTGGAGGCCCTAGGGGACGAGCAGTACTTC.

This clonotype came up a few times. The CDR3 DNA reads as TGTGCCAGCAGCTTATACGGAGCAGATACGCAGTATTTT. This encodes CASSLYGADTQYF. J is TRBJ2-3 and V is TRBV7-9; no firm D call. With 2 bases removed from V and 4 bases from J, the gap between germline ends came to 7 bases. Germline CDR1 and CDR2: SEHNR and FQNEAQ (reference sequence). The CDR3 has 13 amino acids.

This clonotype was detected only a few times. CDR3 DNA sequence: TGTGCCAGCAGCCTAATCTCCGGACTAGCGGGAAGGGTCCGGGTGAGCAATGAGCAGTTCTTC. It translates to CASSLISGLAGRVRVSNEQFF. The V gene is TRBV11-2, the J gene TRBJ2-1, with 12 bases aligning to TRBD2. Germline values: CDR1 SGHAT, CDR2 FQNNGV. There are 21 residues in the CDR3. After removal of 5 bases from V and 6 bases from J, the junction contained 23 bases not matched to a gene.

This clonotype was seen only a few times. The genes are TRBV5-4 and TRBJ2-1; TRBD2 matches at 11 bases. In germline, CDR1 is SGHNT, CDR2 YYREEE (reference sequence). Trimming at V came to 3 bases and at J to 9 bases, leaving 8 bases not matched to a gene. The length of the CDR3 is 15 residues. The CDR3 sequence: CASSWTSGFGAEQFF. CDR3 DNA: TGTGCCAGCAGCTGGACTAGCGGGTTTGGGGCTGAGCAGTTCTTC.

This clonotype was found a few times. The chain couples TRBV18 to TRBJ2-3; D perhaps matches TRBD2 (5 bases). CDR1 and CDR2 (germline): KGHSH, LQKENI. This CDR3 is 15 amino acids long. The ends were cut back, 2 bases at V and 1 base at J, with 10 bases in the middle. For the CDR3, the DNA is TGTGCCAGCTCACCAACCGGAGCGGGCACAGATACGCAGTATTTT. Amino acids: CASSPTGAGTDTQYF. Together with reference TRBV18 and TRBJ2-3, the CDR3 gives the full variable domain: NAGVMQNPRHLVRRRGQEARLRCSPMKGHSHVYWYRQLPEEGLKFMVYLQKENIIDESGMPKERFSAEFPKEGPSILRIQQVVRGDSAAYFCASSPTGAGTDTQYFGPGTRLTVL.

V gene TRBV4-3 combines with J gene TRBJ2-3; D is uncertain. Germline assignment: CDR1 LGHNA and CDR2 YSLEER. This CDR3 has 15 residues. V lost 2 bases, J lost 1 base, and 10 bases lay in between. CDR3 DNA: TGCGCCAGCAGCCAACAAGCCACTGGCACAGATACGCAGTATTTT. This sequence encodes CASSQQATGTDTQYF.

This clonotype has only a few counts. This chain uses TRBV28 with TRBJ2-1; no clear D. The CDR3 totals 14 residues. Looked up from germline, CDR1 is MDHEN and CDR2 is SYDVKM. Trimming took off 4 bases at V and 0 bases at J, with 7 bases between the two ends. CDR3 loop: CASSSLISYNEQFF. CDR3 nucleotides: TGTGCCAGCAGTTCACTGATCTCCTACAATGAGCAGTTCTTC.

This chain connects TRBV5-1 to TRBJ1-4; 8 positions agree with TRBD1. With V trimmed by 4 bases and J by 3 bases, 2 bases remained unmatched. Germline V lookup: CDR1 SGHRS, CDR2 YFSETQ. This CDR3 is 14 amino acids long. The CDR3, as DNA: TGCGCCAGCAGCCCGGGACAGGCTAATGAAAAACTGTTTTTT. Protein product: CASSPGQANEKLFF. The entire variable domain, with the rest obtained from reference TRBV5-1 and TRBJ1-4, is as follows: KAGVTQTPRYLIKTRGQQVTLSCSPISGHRSVSWYQQTPGQGLQFLFEYFSETQRNKGNFPGRFSGRQFSNSRSEMNVSTLELGDSALYLCASSPGQANEKLFFGSGTQLSVL.

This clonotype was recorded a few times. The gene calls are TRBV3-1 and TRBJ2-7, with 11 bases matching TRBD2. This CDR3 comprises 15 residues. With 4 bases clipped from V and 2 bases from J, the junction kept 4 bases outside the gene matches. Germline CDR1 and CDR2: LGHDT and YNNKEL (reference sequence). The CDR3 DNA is TGTGCCAGCAGCCCCTTACTAGCGGGAGCCTACGAGCAGTACTTC. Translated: CASSPLLAGAYEQYF.